The rows below give T cell receptor beta chains drawn from one sample of a study of identical twins. TCRdb re-derived calls from the 5' RACE reads in MiXCR, one entry per CDR3 protein. The table lists roughly 480,000 distinct CDR3 sequences, roughly 26% of them singletons. This same sample was also taken into another study, of T cells expressing NK-cell markers.

The sample consisted of CD4+ T cells sorted from blood. These receptors were taken from a woman under 30 in good health. Both conserved end residues are part of each CDR3. The order of the fields is clone size, V gene, D gene, J gene, CDR3 DNA, CDR3 protein. D genes are given only for firm matches. Some rows have no size entry. The others give once, few or many, or a class for an expanded clone.

few	TRBV7-2	TRBD2	TRBJ2-1	TGTGCCAGCAGCCCCCCGGGACTAGTTGGTGAGCAGTTCTTC	CASSPPGLVGEQFF
NA	TRBV5-1	TRBD1	TRBJ1-1	TGCGCCAGCAGCTTTGGGCAGGGGGGGTATGGGACTGAAGCTTTCTTT	CASSFGQGGYGTEAFF
NA	TRBV10-3	TRBD2	TRBJ2-7	TGTGCCATCGGACGACTTAGCCCAGCGGGGGCCTACGAGCAGTACTTC	CAIGRLSPAGAYEQYF
few	TRBV5-1	NA	TRBJ2-1	TGCGCCAGCAGCTTGTTGGGGCAAACCTACAATGAGCAGTTCTTC	CASSLLGQTYNEQFF
NA	TRBV25-1	TRBD2	TRBJ2-7	TGTGCCAGCAGTGAACTACTAGCGGGAGAGAAGGGCGAGCAGTACTTC	CASSELLAGEKGEQYF
NA	TRBV20-1	TRBD2	TRBJ2-1	TGCAGTGCTAGAGATCTGCGTCTAGCGGGAAATGAGCAGTTCTTC	CSARDLRLAGNEQFF
few	TRBV5-1	NA	TRBJ2-1	TGCGCCAGCAGCTTGGAAGGAGGTGCCCTCTACAATGAGCAGTTCTTC	CASSLEGGALYNEQFF
NA	TRBV6-1	TRBD2	TRBJ2-7	TGTGCCAGCACCCCGACTAGCGGGAGTGTCAACGAGCAGTACTTC	CASTPTSGSVNEQYF
few	TRBV7-9	NA	TRBJ2-1	TGTGCCAGCAGCTTACCAAGGGGGGGGCTTTACAATGAGCAGTTCTTC	CASSLPRGGLYNEQFF
NA	TRBV28	NA	TRBJ1-1	TGTGCCAGCATCCACCAGGGGCCGAGGACTGAAGCTTTCTTT	CASIHQGPRTEAFF
few	TRBV28	TRBD2	TRBJ2-1	TGTGCCAGCAGGCCTGCGACCGGACTAGCCTCCTCCAATGAGCAGTTCTTC	CASRPATGLASSNEQFF
NA	TRBV12-3/TRBV12-4	NA	TRBJ2-3	TGTGCCAGCACTCCCCGGGGCCCGCCCTCGGAAAATACGCAGTATTTT	CASTPRGPPSENTQYF
few	TRBV20-1	TRBD2	TRBJ2-1	TGCAGTGCTAGAGTGGGAACTAGCGGTTACTACAATGAGCAGTTCTTC	CSARVGTSGYYNEQFF
NA	TRBV5-4	NA	TRBJ1-1	TGTGCCAGCAGCTTGGCCGTAAGGGGGAACACTGAAGCTTTCTTT	CASSLAVRGNTEAFF
once	TRBV7-9	NA	TRBJ1-6	TGTGCCAGCAAGGATACAGGCTCCTATAATTCACCCCTCCACTTT	CASKDTGSYNSPLHF
many	TRBV5-6	NA	TRBJ1-1	TGTGCCAGCAGCCCATGGGCTATGAACACTGAAGCTTTCTTT	CASSPWAMNTEAFF
few	TRBV5-4	NA	TRBJ2-3	TGTGCCAGCAGCATGGGTGGAGGGCGCAGCACAGATACGCAGTATTTT	CASSMGGGRSTDTQYF
NA	TRBV10-3	NA	TRBJ2-3	TGTGCCATCAGTCCCGGAGTACTAGCCGGAGATACGCAGTATTTT	CAISPGVLAGDTQYF
few	TRBV15	NA	TRBJ2-1	TGTGCCACCAGCAGAGGTGGACTCGCTGAGGGTGAGCAGTTCTTC	CATSRGGLAEGEQFF
NA	TRBV9	NA	TRBJ2-2	TGTGCCAGCAGCGTAGGGGCAGGGTTTGCCGGGGAGCTGTTTTTT	CASSVGAGFAGELFF
once	TRBV7-9	TRBD2	TRBJ2-3	TGTGCCAGCAGCTGGGGGGTGACTAGCGGGACCGATACGCAGTATTTT	CASSWGVTSGTDTQYF
NA	TRBV5-1	NA	TRBJ2-5	TGCGCCAGCAGCCTGGACGTACGGGAGACCCAGTACTTC	CASSLDVRETQYF
few	TRBV29-1	NA	TRBJ1-4	TGCAGCGTTGTCCCGGACGGGTCCCCCTCCAAACTGTTTTTT	CSVVPDGSPSKLFF
NA	TRBV7-8	NA	TRBJ2-7	TGTGCCAGCAGCGCGGGTGCGAACTACGAGCAGTACTTC	CASSAGANYEQYF
few	TRBV7-9	NA	TRBJ2-1	TGTGCCAGCACTTCCGCAGTCCCCCCAGCCTACAATGAGCAGTTCTTC	CASTSAVPPAYNEQFF
few	TRBV3-1	NA	TRBJ2-5	TGTGCCAGCAGCTCTACGGCAGGGACCCAGTACTTC	CASSSTAGTQYF
NA	TRBV13	TRBD2	TRBJ2-3	TGTGCCAGCAGGCCGACTAGCGGGGCAGATACGCAGTATTTT	CASRPTSGADTQYF
few	TRBV20-1	TRBD1	TRBJ1-1	TGCAGTGCCCCTCAGCAGGCAGGGGGCCCGGGGACTGAAGCTTTCTTT	CSAPQQAGGPGTEAFF
NA	TRBV10-2	TRBD2	TRBJ2-3	TGCGCCAGCAGTGATCGGCGGGAGAAAGTCACAAATACGCAGTATTTT	CASSDRREKVTNTQYF